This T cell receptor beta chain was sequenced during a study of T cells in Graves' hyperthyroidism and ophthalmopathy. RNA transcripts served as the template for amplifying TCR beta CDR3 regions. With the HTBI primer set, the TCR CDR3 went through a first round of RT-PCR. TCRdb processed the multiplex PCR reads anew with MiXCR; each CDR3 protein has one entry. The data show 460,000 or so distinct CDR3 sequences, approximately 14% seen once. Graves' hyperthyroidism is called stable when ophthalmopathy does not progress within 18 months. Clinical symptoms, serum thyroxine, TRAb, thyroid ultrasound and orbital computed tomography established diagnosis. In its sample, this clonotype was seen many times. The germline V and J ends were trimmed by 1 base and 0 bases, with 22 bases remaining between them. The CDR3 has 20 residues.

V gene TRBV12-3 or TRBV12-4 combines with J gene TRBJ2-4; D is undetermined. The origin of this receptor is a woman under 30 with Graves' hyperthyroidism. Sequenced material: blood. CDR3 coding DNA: TGTGCCAGCAGTTTAGTGGCAGGTCTCCAAGCCGAAATAGCCAAAAACATTCAGTACTTC. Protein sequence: CASSLVAGLQAEIAKNIQYF.